One and the same sample provided the 27 T cell receptor beta chains below, sequenced in a study of brain T cells in children with intractable seizures. Assay: immunoSEQ multiplex PCR; the TCRdb copy retains only in-frame clones and omits some. The repertoire holds tens of thousands of clones, with 85% to 95% as singletons. Sequenced material: peripheral blood, taken at surgery. These TCRs come from a boy younger than two with tuberous sclerosis and intractable seizures.

V gene TRBV7-3 combines with J gene TRBJ1-4, with a possible D match to TRBD1 (6 bases). Looked up from germline, CDR1 is SGHTA and CDR2 is FQGTGA. The CDR3 covers 15 residues. Trimming cost V 5 bases and J 4 bases, with 14 bases left between them. The CDR3: CASSPRTVNNEKLFF. CDR3 bases: TGTGCCAGCAGCCCCCGGACAGTAAATAATGAAAAACTGTTTTTT.

The V and J genes are TRBV3-1 (or the pseudogene TRBV3-2) and TRBJ2-7, with a possible D match to TRBD2 (6 bases). V was clipped by 3 bases and J by 5 bases, with 11 bases between them. The germline V gene has CDR1 LGHDT and CDR2 YNNKEL (reference sequence). The CDR3 totals 13 residues. The chain's CDR3 is CASSQGGNHEQYF. Here the CDR3 DNA reads TGTGCCAGCAGCCAGGGAGGTAACCACGAGCAGTACTTC.

The chain uses TRBV9 and TRBJ1-5, with 8 positions matching TRBD1. The germline gives CDR1 SGDLS, CDR2 YYNGEE. This CDR3 has 14 residues. After removal of 4 bases from V and 6 bases from J, the junction contained 6 bases not matched to a gene. CDR3 in DNA: TGTGCCAGCAGCTCGGACAGGGAGGGTCAGCCCCAGCATTTT. Protein: CASSSDREGQPQHF.

The V gene is TRBV2, the J gene TRBJ2-4; the D gene could be TRBD1 or TRBD2 (5 bases each). Germline CDR1 and CDR2: SNHLY and FYNNEI. The CDR3 is made up of 13 amino acids. Trimming cost V 6 bases and J 15 bases, with 21 bases left between them. CDR3 loop: CASSSIPGWDGYF. The CDR3 coding sequence is TGTGCCAGCAGCAGTATTCCGGGATGGGACGGGTACTTC.

This sequence joins TRBV7-9 and TRBJ1-1; 11 nucleotides align to TRBD1. V lost 1 base and J lost 2; bases outside the gene matches: 6. Germline values: CDR1 SEHNR, CDR2 FQNEAQ (reference sequence). The CDR3 runs 17 residues. CDR3 nucleotides: TGTGCCAGCAGCTTAGGGACAGGGGGCCTCTATAACACTGAAGCTTTCTTT. Amino acid sequence: CASSLGTGGLYNTEAFF. The full variable domain, in which reference TRBV7-9 and TRBJ1-1 provide the parts outside the CDR3, is DTGVSQNPRHKITKRGQNVTFRCDPISEHNRLYWYRQTLGQGPEFLTYFQNEAQLEKSRLLSDRFSAERPKGSFSTLEIQRTEQGDSAMYLCASSLGTGGLYNTEAFFGQGTRLTVV.

In its sample, this clone was seen once. The V and J genes are TRBV7-9 and TRBJ2-7; TRBD1 matches 9 bases. J lost 3 bases, V lost 5 bases, and 5 bases had no gene match. The CDR3 contains 14 residues. Germline V gene lookup returns CDR1 SEHNR and CDR2 FQNEAQ (reference sequence). The CDR3 nucleotides are TGTGCCAGCAGCCCAGGGACAGGGCTCTACGAGCAGTACTTC. Amino acids: CASSPGTGLYEQYF.

This chain connects TRBV3-1 (or the pseudogene TRBV3-2) to TRBJ2-7; 8 bases match TRBD2. The CDR3 sequence is 17 residues long. J was trimmed by 5 bases and V by 1 base; bases with no gene match: 13. Germline V gives CDR1 LGHDT, CDR2 YNNKEL (reference sequence). The CDR3 is CASSQVLGASGFDEQYF. CDR3 nucleotide sequence: TGTGCCAGCAGCCAAGTGCTAGGGGCTAGCGGGTTCGACGAGCAGTACTTC.

The rearrangement links TRBV30 to TRBJ1-1; a weak D match, TRBD1 (6 bases). V was pared by 4 bases and J by 8 bases, with 14 bases between. Per the germline V gene, CDR1 is GTSNPN and CDR2 is SVGIG (reference sequence). The CDR3 has 12 residues. CDR3 coding DNA: TGTGCCTGGACCTCAGGGGCGGGAGAAGCTTTCTTT. Protein: CAWTSGAGEAFF.

The V call is TRBV5-1, the J call TRBJ1-1, with D unclear. This CDR3 comprises 14 residues. From germline, CDR1 is SGHRS and CDR2 YFSETQ. Trimming left V 2 bases short and J 0 bases short, with 8 bases between. Here the CDR3 DNA reads TGCGCCAGCAGCTTATATGACATGAACACTGAAGCTTTCTTT. This gives the protein CASSLYDMNTEAFF.

This chain links TRBV7-2 with TRBJ2-3; D is undetermined. The germline CDR1 and CDR2 sequences are SGHTA and FQGNSA. This CDR3 is 14 amino acids long. The V end was cut by 8 bases, the J end by 5 bases, with 17 bases between. In nucleotides, the CDR3 is TGTGCCAGCTCAACCATCCCTGTTGGAGATACGCAGTATTTT. This codes for CASSTIPVGDTQYF.

This chain uses TRBV7-2 with TRBJ2-3; no firm D call. Germline loops: CDR1 SGHTA, CDR2 FQGNSA. The CDR3 totals 15 residues. The V gene lost 1 base and the J gene lost 0 bases, with 8 bases spanning the gap. The DNA of the CDR3 is TGTGCCAGCAGCTTAGTAGCTAGAAGCACAGATACGCAGTATTTT. This codes for CASSLVARSTDTQYF.

The rearrangement links TRBV5-1 to TRBJ2-5; TRBD2 agrees at 9 bases. Germline assignment: CDR1 SGHRS and CDR2 YFSETQ. Trimming at V came to 0 bases and at J to 2 bases, leaving 14 bases not matched to a gene. The CDR3 extends over 19 amino acids. CDR3 nucleotides: TGCGCCAGCAGCTTGGTGAGCAATAGCGGGAGATGGCGTCAAGAGACCCAGTACTTC. It translates to CASSLVSNSGRWRQETQYF.

V and J are TRBV7-2 and TRBJ2-7; D not resolved. Germline values: CDR1 SGHTA, CDR2 FQGNSA. This CDR3 is 13 amino acids long. The V end lost 2 bases, the J end lost 0 bases, and 5 bases lay between the germline ends. The CDR3 sequence: CASSLQDSYEQYF. CDR3 in DNA: TGTGCCAGCAGCTTACAGGACTCCTACGAGCAGTACTTC.

The chain links TRBV5-1 to TRBJ2-1, with TRBD2 matching 13 bases. This CDR3 region has 18 residues. V lost 2 bases to trimming and J lost 10 bases; unmatched junction nucleotides: 15. Germline V gene lookup returns CDR1 SGHRS and CDR2 YFSETQ. This CDR3 is CASSFAGLAGSFMEEQFF. The CDR3 DNA sequence: TGCGCCAGCAGCTTTGCGGGACTAGCGGGATCATTCATGGAAGAGCAGTTCTTC.

The genes are TRBV15 and TRBJ2-2, with D possibly being TRBD1 or TRBD2 (6 bases each). Deletions cut 0 bases from V and 5 bases from J, with 10 bases between. Per the germline V gene, CDR1 is LNHNV and CDR2 is YYDKDF (reference sequence). The CDR3 runs to 15 residues. The DNA of the CDR3 is TGTGCCACCAGCAGAGAGGGGGGCTGGACCGGGGAGCTGTTTTTT. Amino acid sequence: CATSREGGWTGELFF.

V gene TRBV7-9 combines with J gene TRBJ2-2; TRBD2 matches 9 bases. Germline V lookup: CDR1 SEHNR, CDR2 FQNEAQ (reference sequence). The CDR3 consists of 15 residues. V lost 5 bases and J lost 4; bases outside the gene matches: 5. CDR3 amino acids: CASSLRREGTGELFF. CDR3 sequence (DNA): TGTGCCAGCAGCCTACGGCGGGAGGGCACCGGGGAGCTGTTTTTT.

V usage is TRBV4-1 and J usage is TRBJ2-1; D may be TRBD1 or TRBD2 (5 bases each). V was trimmed by 4 bases and J by 5 bases, leaving 9 bases between them. The CDR3 sequence is 13 residues long. Germline CDR1 is MGHRA and CDR2 is YSYEKL. CDR3 DNA sequence: TGCGCCAGCAGCCCTGTGGGGGACAATGAGCAGTTCTTC. It translates to CASSPVGDNEQFF.

This clone was recorded once. The V gene is TRBV7-8, the J gene TRBJ2-7; 11 bases are a match to TRBD1. V was pared by 5 bases and J by 7 bases, with 1 base of the junction left unmatched. Germline-derived CDR1 and CDR2 are SGHVS and FQNEAQ. The length of the CDR3 is 12 residues. This CDR3 is CASSGTGGEQYF. In DNA form, the CDR3 reads TGTGCCAGCAGCGGGACAGGGGGGGAGCAGTACTTC. The variable domain in full, with the rest retrieved from reference TRBV7-8 and TRBJ2-7, is GAGVSQSPRYKVAKRGQDVALRCDPISGHVSLFWYQQALGQGPEFLTYFQNEAQLDKSGLPSDRFFAERPEGSVSTLKIQRTQQEDSAVYLCASSGTGGEQYFGPGTRLTVT.

J is TRBJ1-6 and V is TRBV10-2; D might be TRBD1 (5 bases). The V end was cut by 2 bases, the J end by 7 bases, with 12 bases between. From germline, CDR1 is WSHSY and CDR2 SAAADI. This CDR3 is 15 amino acids long. The CDR3 sequence: CASSEDGAGNSPLHF. CDR3 coding DNA: TGCGCCAGCAGTGAGGACGGGGCGGGAAATTCACCCCTCCACTTT.

This chain uses TRBV10-3 with TRBJ1-3; 7 bases map to TRBD1. CDR1 is ENHRY and CDR2 is SYGVKD in the germline V gene. The trim removed 6 bases at V and 0 bases at J, leaving 8 bases unmatched. The CDR3 spans 16 residues. For the CDR3, the DNA is TGTGCCATCAGGAACGGACAGGCTTACTCTGGAAACACCATATATTTT. Translation gives CAIRNGQAYSGNTIYF.

This clone was counted a single time. The chain couples TRBV2 to TRBJ1-2; TRBD1 matches at 8 bases. The CDR3 loop spans 13 amino acids. The J segment lost 5 bases and the V segment lost 5 bases, leaving 4 bases of the junction unmatched. The germline V gene encodes CDR1 SNHLY and CDR2 FYNNEI. The CDR3 sequence: CASSRQGRYGYTF. In nucleotides, the CDR3 is TGTGCCAGCAGTAGACAGGGGAGGTATGGCTACACCTTC.

The chain uses TRBV5-1 and TRBJ1-1; no firm D call. Trimming took 0 bases from V and 0 from J, leaving 3 bases between them. The CDR3 length is 13 residues. From germline, CDR1 is SGHRS and CDR2 YFSETQ. CDR3 DNA: TGCGCCAGCAGCTTGGTGATGAACACTGAAGCTTTCTTT. This sequence encodes CASSLVMNTEAFF.

The chain is built from TRBV6-5 and TRBJ1-5; possibly TRBD1 for D (6 bases). The length of the CDR3 is 16 residues. V shed 4 bases and J shed 0 bases, with 13 bases lying between them. Germline lookup yields CDR1 MNHEY and CDR2 SVGAGI. The CDR3 DNA follows: TGTGCCAGCAGTTCCCAGGACAGCCATAGCAATCAGCCCCAGCATTTT. Amino acid sequence: CASSSQDSHSNQPQHF.

A single count supports this clone. The V gene is TRBV7-6, the J gene TRBJ2-3; TRBD2 aligns across 11 bases. Germline CDR1 reads SGHVS; CDR2 reads FNYEAQ. The CDR3 sequence is 17 residues long. Trimming removed 1 base from V and 4 bases from J; junction bases left unmatched: 7. The DNA for the CDR3 is TGTGCCAGCAGCTTAGGACTAGCGGGGTTGGGTGCAGATACGCAGTATTTT. This encodes CASSLGLAGLGADTQYF.

The gene calls are TRBV10-3 and TRBJ2-7; 11 nucleotides match TRBD1. This CDR3 has 14 residues. CDR1 ENHRY and CDR2 SYGVKD come from the germline V gene. The trim removed 4 bases at V and 2 bases at J, leaving 1 base unmatched. CDR3 residues: CAISGTGGTYEQYF. The CDR3 nucleotides are TGTGCCATCAGTGGGACAGGGGGCACCTACGAGCAGTACTTC.

This chain uses TRBV19 with TRBJ1-1, with D uncertain. CDR3 length: 15 amino acids. Per germline, CDR1 LNHDA and CDR2 SQIVND (reference sequence). The V end was cut by 3 bases, the J end by 4 bases, with 15 bases between. CDR3: CASSIGHPPLTEAFF. The CDR3 region has the DNA TGTGCCAGTAGTATTGGGCACCCCCCCCTCACTGAAGCTTTCTTT. Looking up the rest from reference TRBV19 and TRBJ1-1 gives the full variable domain: DGGITQSPKYLFRKEGQNVTLSCEQNLNHDAMYWYRQDPGQGLRLIYYSQIVNDFQKGDIAEGYSVSREKKESFPLTVTSAQKNPTAFYLCASSIGHPPLTEAFFGQGTRLTVV.

The V gene is TRBV11-3, the J gene TRBJ2-1, with TRBD1 identical over 8 bases. CDR1 is SGHNT, CDR2 YENEEA, per germline. The CDR3 contains 20 residues. Germline trimming cut 6 bases from V and 0 bases from J; bases unmatched to any gene: 19. The CDR3 DNA follows: TGTGCCAGCAGTTTACCCGGGACAGGCCCTCCGTATAGCTCCTACAATGAGCAGTTCTTC. Translating it yields CASSLPGTGPPYSSYNEQFF. The variable domain in full, with the rest retrieved from reference TRBV11-3 and TRBJ2-1, is EAGVVQSPRYKIIEKKQPVAFWCNPISGHNTLYWYLQNLGQGPELLIRYENEEAVDDSQLPKDRFSAERLKGVDSTLKIQPAELGDSAVYLCASSLPGTGPPYSSYNEQFFGPGTRLTVL.